Below are 8 T cell receptor beta chains sequenced from a single sample in a study of T cell repertoires in cytomegalovirus infection. TCRdb reprocessed the reads via MiXCR and lists one record per CDR3 protein. The table shows 650,000 to 850,000 distinct CDR3 sequences, with almost 30% occurring only once. Their antigens remain unidentified. The sample was cultured CD8+ T cells from PBMCs, taken from culture after CMV antigen stimulation. Source of these receptors: a human donor in good health (CMV status not recorded). Some clones in this sample may be carry-over from other donors' samples.

This clonotype has just a few counts. V and J are TRBV27 and TRBJ2-1; D is undetermined. The CDR3 has 11 amino acids. V was clipped by 3 bases and J by 8 bases, with 5 bases between them. Germline lookup yields CDR1 MNHEY and CDR2 SMNVEV (reference sequence). The CDR3, as DNA: TGTGCCAGCAGTTTGATGGATGAGCAGTTCTTC. Encoded protein: CASSLMDEQFF.

This clonotype was counted only a few times. The rearrangement uses TRBV9 and TRBJ2-1; D is unresolved. Germline-derived CDR1 and CDR2 are SGDLS and YYNGEE. The CDR3 contains 13 residues. Trimming shortened V by 3 bases and J by 3 bases, and 7 bases separated the two germline ends. The CDR3 DNA follows: TGTGCCAGCAGCGCGACTCTCTACAATGAGCAGTTCTTC. Protein sequence: CASSATLYNEQFF.

This clonotype was counted many times. This sequence joins TRBV6-1 and TRBJ1-1; no definite D call. The CDR3 runs 13 residues. V was trimmed by 3 bases and J by 3 bases, leaving 8 bases between them. CDR1 is MNHNS, CDR2 SASEGT, per germline. In DNA, the CDR3 is TGTGCCAGCAGTGAGATTGGGGACACTGAAGCTTTCTTT. It is translated as CASSEIGDTEAFF.

Relative to its sample, this clonotype is medium-sized (0.01 to 0.1%). This chain connects TRBV4-1 to TRBJ2-7, with TRBD1 matching over 10 bases. CDR3 length: 18 amino acids. The V gene end was trimmed by 2 bases and the J gene end by 2 bases; junction bases not matched to a gene: 12. CDR1 is MGHRA, CDR2 YSYEKL, per germline. In DNA form, the CDR3 reads TGCGCCAGCAGCCAAAGACCGCCGGGACAGGGGTGGCCCTACGAGCAGTACTTC. Protein: CASSQRPPGQGWPYEQYF.

This clonotype has a handful of counts. The chain employs TRBV15 and TRBJ2-3, with D possibly TRBD1 on 5 matching bases. Trimming removed 1 base from V and 0 bases from J, with 20 bases in between. The length of the CDR3 is 19 residues. Per germline, CDR1 LNHNV and CDR2 YYDKDF (reference sequence). The CDR3 DNA follows: TGTGCCACCAGCAGAGGTCTCTTGTCCAGGGTCCTTAGCACAGATACGCAGTATTTT. Encoded protein: CATSRGLLSRVLSTDTQYF.

The V and J genes are TRBV7-9 and TRBJ1-2, with D hard to call. Germline values: CDR1 SEHNR, CDR2 FQNEAQ (reference sequence). The V and J ends lost 9 bases and 4 bases respectively, with 6 bases between them. This CDR3 is 10 amino acids long. The CDR3, as DNA: TGTGCCAGTTTTACCTATGGCTACACCTTC. Amino acid sequence: CASFTYGYTF.

This clonotype has only a few counts. The J gene is TRBJ2-5, the V gene TRBV9; D perhaps matches TRBD2 (6 bases). The germline V gene encodes CDR1 SGDLS and CDR2 YYNGEE. The CDR3 consists of 14 residues. The V end lost 3 bases, the J end lost 5 bases, and 14 bases lay between the germline ends. CDR3 sequence: CASSAGGRGETQYF. CDR3 bases: TGTGCCAGCAGCGCCGGGGGTCGGGGGGAGACCCAGTACTTC.

The V gene is TRBV29-1, the J gene TRBJ2-7; 10 bases are a match to TRBD1. The germline V gene encodes CDR1 SQVTM and CDR2 ANQGSEA. The J segment lost 6 bases and the V segment lost 3 bases, leaving 8 bases of the junction unmatched. The CDR3 runs 14 residues. The CDR3 coding sequence is TGCAGCGTTGACCCAGGGACAGGGGAAGGCGAGCAGTACTTC. Translation gives CSVDPGTGEGEQYF.